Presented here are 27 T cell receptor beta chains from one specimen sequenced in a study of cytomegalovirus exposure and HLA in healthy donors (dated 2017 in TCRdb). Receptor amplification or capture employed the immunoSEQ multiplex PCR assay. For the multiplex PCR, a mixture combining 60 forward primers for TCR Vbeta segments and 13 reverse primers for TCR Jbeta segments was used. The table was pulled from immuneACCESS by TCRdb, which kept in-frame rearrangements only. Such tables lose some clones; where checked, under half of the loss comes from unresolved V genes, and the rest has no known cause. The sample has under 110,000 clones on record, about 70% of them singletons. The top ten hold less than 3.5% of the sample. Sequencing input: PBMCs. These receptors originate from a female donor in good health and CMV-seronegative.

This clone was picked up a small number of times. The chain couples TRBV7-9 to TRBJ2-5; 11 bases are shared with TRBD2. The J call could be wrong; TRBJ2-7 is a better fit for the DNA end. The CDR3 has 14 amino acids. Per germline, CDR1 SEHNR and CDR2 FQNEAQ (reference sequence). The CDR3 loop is CASSLRLAGNEQYF. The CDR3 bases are TGTGCCAGCAGCTTAAGACTAGCGGGGAACGAGCAGTACTTC.

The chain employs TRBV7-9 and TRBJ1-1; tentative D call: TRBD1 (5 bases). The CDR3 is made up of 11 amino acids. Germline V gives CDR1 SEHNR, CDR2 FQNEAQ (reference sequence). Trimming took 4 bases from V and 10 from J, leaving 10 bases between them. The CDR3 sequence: CASSSQGIAFF. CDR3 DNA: TGTGCCAGCAGCTCCCAGGGCATAGCTTTCTTT.

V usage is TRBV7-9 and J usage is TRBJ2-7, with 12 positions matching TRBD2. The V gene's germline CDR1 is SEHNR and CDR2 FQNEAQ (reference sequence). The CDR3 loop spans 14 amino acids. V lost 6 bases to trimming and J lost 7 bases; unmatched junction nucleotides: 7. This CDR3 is CASRLAGGPGEQYF. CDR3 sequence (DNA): TGTGCCAGCAGGCTAGCGGGAGGGCCGGGGGAGCAGTACTTC.

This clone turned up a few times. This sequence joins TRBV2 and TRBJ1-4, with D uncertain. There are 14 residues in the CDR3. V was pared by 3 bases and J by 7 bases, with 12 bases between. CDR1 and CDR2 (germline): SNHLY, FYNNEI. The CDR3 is CASSDPVAGEKLFF. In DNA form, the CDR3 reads TGTGCCAGCAGTGATCCGGTTGCAGGTGAAAAACTGTTTTTT.

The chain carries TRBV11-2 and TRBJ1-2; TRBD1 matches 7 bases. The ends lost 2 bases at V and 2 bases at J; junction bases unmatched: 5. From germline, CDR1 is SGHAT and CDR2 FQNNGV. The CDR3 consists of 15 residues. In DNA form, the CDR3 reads TGTGCCAGCAGCTTAAAGGACAGGCCGAACTATGGCTACACCTTC. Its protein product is CASSLKDRPNYGYTF. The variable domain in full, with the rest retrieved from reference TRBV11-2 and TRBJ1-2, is EAGVAQSPRYKIIEKRQSVAFWCNPISGHATLYWYQQILGQGPKLLIQFQNNGVVDDSQLPKDRFSAERLKGVDSTLKIQPAKLEDSAVYLCASSLKDRPNYGYTFGSGTRLTVV.

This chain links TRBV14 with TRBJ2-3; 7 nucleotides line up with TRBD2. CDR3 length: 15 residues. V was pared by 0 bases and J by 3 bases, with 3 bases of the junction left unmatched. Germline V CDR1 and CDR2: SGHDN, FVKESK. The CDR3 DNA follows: TGTGCCAGCAGCCAAGAGCTACTAGCGACAGATACGCAGTATTTT. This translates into CASSQELLATDTQYF.

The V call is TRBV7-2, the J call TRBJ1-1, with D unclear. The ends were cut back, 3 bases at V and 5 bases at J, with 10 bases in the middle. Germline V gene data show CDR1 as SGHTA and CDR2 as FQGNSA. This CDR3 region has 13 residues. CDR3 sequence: CASSFGFETEAFF. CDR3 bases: TGTGCCAGCAGCTTCGGTTTTGAGACTGAAGCTTTCTTT.

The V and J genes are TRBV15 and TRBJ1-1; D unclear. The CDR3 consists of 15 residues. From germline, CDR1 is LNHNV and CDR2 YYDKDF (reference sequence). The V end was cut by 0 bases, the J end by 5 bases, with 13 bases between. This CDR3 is CATSRDRSGDTEAFF. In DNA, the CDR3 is TGTGCCACCAGCAGAGATCGGAGCGGGGATACTGAAGCTTTCTTT.

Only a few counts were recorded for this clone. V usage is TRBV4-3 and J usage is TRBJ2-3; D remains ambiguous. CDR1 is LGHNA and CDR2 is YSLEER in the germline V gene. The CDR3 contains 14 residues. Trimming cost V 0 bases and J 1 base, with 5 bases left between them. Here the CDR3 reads CASSQDIGTDTQYF. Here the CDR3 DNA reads TGCGCCAGCAGCCAAGATATCGGCACAGATACGCAGTATTTT.

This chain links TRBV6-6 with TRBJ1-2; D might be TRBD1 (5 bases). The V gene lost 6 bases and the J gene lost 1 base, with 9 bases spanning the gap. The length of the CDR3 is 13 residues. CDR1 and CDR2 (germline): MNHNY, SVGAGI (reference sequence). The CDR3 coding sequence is TGTGCCAGCAGGACAGACGGTAACTATGGCTACACCTTC. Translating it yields CASRTDGNYGYTF.

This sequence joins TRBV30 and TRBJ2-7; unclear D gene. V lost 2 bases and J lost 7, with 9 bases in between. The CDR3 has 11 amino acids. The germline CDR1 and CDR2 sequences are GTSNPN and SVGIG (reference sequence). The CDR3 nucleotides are TGTGCCTGGAGTTTCTCCGGGGAGCAGTACTTC. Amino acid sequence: CAWSFSGEQYF.

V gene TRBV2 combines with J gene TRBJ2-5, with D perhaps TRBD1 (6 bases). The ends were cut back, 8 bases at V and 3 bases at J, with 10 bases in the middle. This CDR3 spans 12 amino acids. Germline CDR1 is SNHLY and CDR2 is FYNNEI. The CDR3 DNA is TGTGCCAGCTCCCGGGACAAAGAGACCCAGTACTTC. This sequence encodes CASSRDKETQYF.

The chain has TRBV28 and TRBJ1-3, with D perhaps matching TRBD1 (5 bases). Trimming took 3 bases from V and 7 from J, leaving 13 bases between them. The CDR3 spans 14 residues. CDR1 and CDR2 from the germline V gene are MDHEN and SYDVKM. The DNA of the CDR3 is TGTGCCAGCAGTTTGGCCGGGGGTTTTAACACCATATATTTT. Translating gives CASSLAGGFNTIYF.

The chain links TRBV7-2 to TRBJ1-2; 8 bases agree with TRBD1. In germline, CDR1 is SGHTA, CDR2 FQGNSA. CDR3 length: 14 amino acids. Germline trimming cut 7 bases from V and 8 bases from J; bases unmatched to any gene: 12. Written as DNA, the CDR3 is TGTGCCAGCACCTTGAATCCAGGGGGCTGGGGCTACACCTTC. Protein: CASTLNPGGWGYTF.

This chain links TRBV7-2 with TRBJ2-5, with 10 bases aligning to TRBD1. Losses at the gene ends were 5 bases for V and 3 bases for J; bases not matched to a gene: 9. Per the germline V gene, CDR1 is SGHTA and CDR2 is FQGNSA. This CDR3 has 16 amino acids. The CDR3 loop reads CASSDPGTGVEETQYF. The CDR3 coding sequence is TGTGCCAGCAGCGACCCCGGGACAGGGGTTGAAGAGACCCAGTACTTC.

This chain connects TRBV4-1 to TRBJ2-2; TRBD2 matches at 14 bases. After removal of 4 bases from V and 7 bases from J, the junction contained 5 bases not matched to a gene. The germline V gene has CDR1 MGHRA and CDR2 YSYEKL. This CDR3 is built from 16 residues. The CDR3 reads CASSPTSGRVVGELFF. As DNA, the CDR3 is TGCGCCAGCAGCCCGACTAGCGGGAGGGTCGTCGGGGAGCTGTTTTTT.

The CDR3 nucleotides read TGTGCCAGCAGCGAGGGGGGGACTATCCTCTACGAGCAGTACTTC. As protein: CASSEGGTILYEQYF. The rearrangement uses TRBV14 and TRBJ2-7; possible D gene TRBD2, 7 bases. V was trimmed by 5 bases and J by 3 bases, leaving 17 bases between them. Germline CDR1 and CDR2: SGHDN and FVKESK. CDR3 length equals 15 residues.

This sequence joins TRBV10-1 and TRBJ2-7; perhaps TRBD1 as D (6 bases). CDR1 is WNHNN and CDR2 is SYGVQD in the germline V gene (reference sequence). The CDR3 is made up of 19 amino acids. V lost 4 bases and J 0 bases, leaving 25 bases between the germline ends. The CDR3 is CASSGGRGPHRCRSYEQYF. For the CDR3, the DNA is TGCGCCAGCAGTGGGGGCAGGGGTCCCCATAGATGTCGCTCCTACGAGCAGTACTTC.

The DNA of the CDR3 is TGTGCCAGCAGCCAAGAGGGGCAGGGCCGAGAAGCTTTCTTT. Residues: CASSQEGQGREAFF. The chain combines TRBV4-2 with TRBJ1-1; perhaps TRBD1 as D (5 bases). The CDR3 is 14 residues long. Germline CDR1 reads LGHNA; CDR2 reads YNFKEQ. V lost 0 bases to trimming and J lost 8 bases, with 13 bases between them.

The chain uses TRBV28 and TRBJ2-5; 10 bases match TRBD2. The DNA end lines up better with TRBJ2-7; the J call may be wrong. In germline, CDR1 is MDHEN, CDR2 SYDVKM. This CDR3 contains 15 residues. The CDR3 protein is CASRLAGTSAYEQYF. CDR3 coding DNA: TGTGCCAGCAGACTTGCCGGGACTAGCGCGTACGAGCAGTACTTC.

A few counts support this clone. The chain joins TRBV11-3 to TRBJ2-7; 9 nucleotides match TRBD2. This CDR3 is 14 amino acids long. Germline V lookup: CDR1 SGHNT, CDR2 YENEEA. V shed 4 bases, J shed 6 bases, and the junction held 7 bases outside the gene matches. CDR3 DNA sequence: TGTGCCAGCAGCTCTCTAGCGGGACCCCTCGAGCAGTACTTC. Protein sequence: CASSSLAGPLEQYF. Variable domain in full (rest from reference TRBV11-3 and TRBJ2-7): EAGVVQSPRYKIIEKKQPVAFWCNPISGHNTLYWYLQNLGQGPELLIRYENEEAVDDSQLPKDRFSAERLKGVDSTLKIQPAELGDSAVYLCASSSLAGPLEQYFGPGTRLTVT.

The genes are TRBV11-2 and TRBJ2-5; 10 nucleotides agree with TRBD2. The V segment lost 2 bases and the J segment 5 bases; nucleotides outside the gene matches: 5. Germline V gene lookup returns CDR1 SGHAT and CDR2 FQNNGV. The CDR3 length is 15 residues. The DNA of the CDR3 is TGTGCCAGCAGCTTAATAGCGGGAGGAGGGGAGACCCAGTACTTC. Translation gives CASSLIAGGGETQYF. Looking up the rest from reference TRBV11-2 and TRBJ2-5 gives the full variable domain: EAGVAQSPRYKIIEKRQSVAFWCNPISGHATLYWYQQILGQGPKLLIQFQNNGVVDDSQLPKDRFSAERLKGVDSTLKIQPAKLEDSAVYLCASSLIAGGGETQYFGPGTRLLVL.

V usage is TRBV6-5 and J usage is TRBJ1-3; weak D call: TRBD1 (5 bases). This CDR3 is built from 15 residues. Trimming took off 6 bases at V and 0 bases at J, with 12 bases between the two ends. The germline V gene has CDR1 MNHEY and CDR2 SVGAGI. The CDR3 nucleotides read TGTGCCAGCAGCCTTGGGGGGGTCTCTGGAAACACCATATATTTT. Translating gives CASSLGGVSGNTIYF.

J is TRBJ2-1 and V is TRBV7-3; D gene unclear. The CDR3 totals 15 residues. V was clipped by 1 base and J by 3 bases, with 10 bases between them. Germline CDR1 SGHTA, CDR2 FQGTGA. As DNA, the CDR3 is TGTGCCAGCAGCTTAATGGCGGCAAGCTACAATGAGCAGTTCTTC. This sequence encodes CASSLMAASYNEQFF.

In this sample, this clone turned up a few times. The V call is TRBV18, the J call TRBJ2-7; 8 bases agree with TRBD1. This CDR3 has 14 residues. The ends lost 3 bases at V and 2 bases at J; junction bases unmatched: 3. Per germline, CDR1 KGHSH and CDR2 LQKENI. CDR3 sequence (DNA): TGTGCCAGCTCACCCGGACAGGGAACCTACGAGCAGTACTTC. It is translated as CASSPGQGTYEQYF.

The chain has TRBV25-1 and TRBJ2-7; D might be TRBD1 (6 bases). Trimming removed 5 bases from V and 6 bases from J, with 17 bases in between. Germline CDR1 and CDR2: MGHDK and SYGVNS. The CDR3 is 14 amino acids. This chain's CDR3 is CASSKNRETGEQYF. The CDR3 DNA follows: TGTGCCAGCAGTAAAAACAGGGAAACGGGCGAGCAGTACTTC.

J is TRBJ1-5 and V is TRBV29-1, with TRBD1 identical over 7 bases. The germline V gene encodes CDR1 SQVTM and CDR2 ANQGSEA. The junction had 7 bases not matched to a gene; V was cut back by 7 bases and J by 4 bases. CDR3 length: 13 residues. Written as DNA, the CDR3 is TGCAGCGCTGGGACAGACCCTAATCAGCCCCAGCATTTT. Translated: CSAGTDPNQPQHF.